This note documents a single T cell receptor beta chain sequence. Antigen: not known. V was clipped by 7 bases and J by 6 bases; unmatched bases: 11. The germline CDR1 and CDR2 sequences are PRHDT and FYEKMQ (reference sequence). The CDR3 covers 15 residues. These data come from a study of T-cell memory formation after mild COVID-19. Study-wide points: Later expanders leaned CD4+, whereas day 15 to 85 contracting clones were balanced CD4/CD8. The appearance of some responding clones in pre-infection memory suggested that cross-reactive memory joined. Those CD4+ clones that contracted were mainly in CM and EM (CD8+ ones in EMRA).

TCRdb re-analysed the 5' RACE reads in MiXCR, keeping a single row per CDR3 protein. Altogether roughly 86,000 distinct CDR3 sequences are present, less than 15% being singletons, with the ten largest covering 25% to 35%. Sequenced input: PBMCs or a T cell subset sorted from them (not recorded which). The V gene is TRBV13, the J gene TRBJ2-1; 8 bases agree with TRBD1. The source of this sequence is an adult woman who had mild COVID-19 (a few samples of this study predate the infection). Cell type and time point are not known. The CDR3 DNA sequence: TGTGCCAGCAACACCCGCGGGACAGGCATCAATGAGCAGTTCTTC. This sequence encodes CASNTRGTGINEQFF. Variable domain in full (rest from reference TRBV13 and TRBJ2-1): AAGVIQSPRHLIKEKRETATLKCYPIPRHDTVYWYQQGPGQDPQFLISFYEKMQSDKGSIPDRFSAQQFSDYHSELNMSSLELGDSALYFCASNTRGTGINEQFFGPGTRLTVL.